This T cell receptor (beta chain) is drawn from a study of response to subunit inactivated influenza vaccine. Study-wide results and limits: With each seasonal influenza vaccination, the authors suggested, few new T cells are recruited.

V shed 5 bases, J shed 2 bases, and the junction held 8 bases outside the gene matches. The CDR3 length is 17 residues. Per the germline V gene, CDR1 is SGHTA and CDR2 is FQGNSA. TCRdb redid the calling of the RT-PCR reads with MiXCR, one entry per CDR3 protein. The data show fewer than 700,000 distinct CDR3 sequences, 10% to 15% seen once. This clonotype was seen at least ten times. Its specificity is unknown. The source of this sequence is a man aged 50 to 59 who received an inactivated influenza vaccine. Sequences were derived from PBMCs from blood, sampled 35 to 45 days after vaccination. The chain recombines TRBV7-2 with TRBJ2-3; 12 nucleotides match TRBD2. The CDR3 DNA reads as TGTGCCAGCAGCCACACTAGACTAGCGGGGGACACAGATACGCAGTATTTT. Its protein product is CASSHTRLAGDTDTQYF.